The text below deals with one T cell receptor (beta chain). Its target is not known. This entry belongs to a study of T cells expressing NK-cell markers. About the research overall: The study sequenced eight donors, seven HCMV-seropositive and one seronegative. Regarding the study as a whole: The study found these clonotypes also leading the CD3+CD56-NKG2C+ fraction in a few donors. The HCMV specificity of the expanded NKG2C+ T cell clones stayed unresolved.

TCRdb re-called the 5' RACE reads and shows each CDR3 protein once, DNA omitted. This sample contains about 380,000 distinct CDR3 sequences. The length of the CDR3 is 18 residues. The sequence was collected from a man aged 18-75 years in good health. J is TRBJ2-4 and V is TRBV12-3 or TRBV12-4; with no DNA, the TCRdb D assignment of TRBD2 cannot be verified. Sequences were obtained from blood T cells: a sorted CD56 or NKG2C T cell subset, CD4+ or CD8+ T cells, or bulk PBMC T cells (not recorded which). The CDR3 here is CASTFLTTPGLVWNIQYF.